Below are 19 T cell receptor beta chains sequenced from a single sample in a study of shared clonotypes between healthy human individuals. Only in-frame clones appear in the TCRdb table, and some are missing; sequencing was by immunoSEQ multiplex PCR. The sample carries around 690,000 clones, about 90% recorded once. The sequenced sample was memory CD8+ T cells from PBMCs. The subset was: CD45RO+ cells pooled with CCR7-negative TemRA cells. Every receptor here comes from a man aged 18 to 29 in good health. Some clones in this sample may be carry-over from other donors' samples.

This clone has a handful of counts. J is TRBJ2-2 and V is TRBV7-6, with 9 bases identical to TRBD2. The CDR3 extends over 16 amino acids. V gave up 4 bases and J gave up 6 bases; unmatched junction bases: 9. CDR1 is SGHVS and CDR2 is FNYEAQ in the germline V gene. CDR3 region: CASSYPAGGGAGELFF. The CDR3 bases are TGTGCCAGCAGCTACCCAGCGGGAGGAGGTGCCGGGGAGCTGTTTTTT.

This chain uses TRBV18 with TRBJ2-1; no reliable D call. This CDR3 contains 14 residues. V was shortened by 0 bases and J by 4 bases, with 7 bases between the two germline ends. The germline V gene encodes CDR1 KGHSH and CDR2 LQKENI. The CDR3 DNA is TGTGCCAGCTCACCACCTGCCGGATACAATGAGCAGTTCTTC. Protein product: CASSPPAGYNEQFF. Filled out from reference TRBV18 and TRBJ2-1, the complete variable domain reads NAGVMQNPRHLVRRRGQEARLRCSPMKGHSHVYWYRQLPEEGLKFMVYLQKENIIDESGMPKERFSAEFPKEGPSILRIQQVVRGDSAAYFCASSPPAGYNEQFFGPGTRLTVL.

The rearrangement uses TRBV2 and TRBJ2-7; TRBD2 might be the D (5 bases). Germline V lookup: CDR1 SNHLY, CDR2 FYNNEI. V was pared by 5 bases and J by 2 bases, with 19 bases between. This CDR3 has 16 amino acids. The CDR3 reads CASSKLTGSGAYEQYF. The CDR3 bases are TGTGCCAGCAGTAAGCTTACGGGATCAGGTGCCTACGAGCAGTACTTC.

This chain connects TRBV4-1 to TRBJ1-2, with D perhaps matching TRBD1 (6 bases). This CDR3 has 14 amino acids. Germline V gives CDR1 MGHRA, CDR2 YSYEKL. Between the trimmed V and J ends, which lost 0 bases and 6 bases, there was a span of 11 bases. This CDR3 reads CASSQDWGLHGYTF. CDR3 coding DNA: TGCGCCAGCAGCCAAGATTGGGGGCTACATGGCTACACCTTC.

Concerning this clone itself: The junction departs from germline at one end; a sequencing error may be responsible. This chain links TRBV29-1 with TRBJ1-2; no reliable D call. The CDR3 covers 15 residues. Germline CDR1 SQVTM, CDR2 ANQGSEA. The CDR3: CSVEVFETTNYGYTF. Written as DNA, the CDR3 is TGCAGCGTAGAAGTCTTCGAGACAACTAACTATGGCTACACCTTC.

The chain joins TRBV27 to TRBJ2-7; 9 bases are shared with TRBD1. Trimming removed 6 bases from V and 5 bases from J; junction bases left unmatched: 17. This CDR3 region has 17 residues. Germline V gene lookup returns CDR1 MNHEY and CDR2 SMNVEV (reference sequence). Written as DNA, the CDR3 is TGTGCCAGCAGCCTCCACAACTTGACAGGGGGTACACACGAGCAGTACTTC. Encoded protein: CASSLHNLTGGTHEQYF.

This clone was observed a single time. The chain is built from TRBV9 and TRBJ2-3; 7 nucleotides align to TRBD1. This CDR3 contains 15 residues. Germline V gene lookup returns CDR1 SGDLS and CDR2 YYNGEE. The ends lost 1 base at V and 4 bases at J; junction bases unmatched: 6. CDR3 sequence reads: CASSVLGQVADTQYF. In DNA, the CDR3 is TGTGCCAGCAGCGTACTAGGACAGGTTGCAGATACGCAGTATTTT.

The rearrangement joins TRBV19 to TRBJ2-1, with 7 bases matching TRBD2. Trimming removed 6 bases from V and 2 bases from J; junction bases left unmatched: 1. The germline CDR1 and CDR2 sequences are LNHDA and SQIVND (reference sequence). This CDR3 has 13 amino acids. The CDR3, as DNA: TGTGCCAGTAGAGCGGGACCCTACAATGAGCAGTTCTTC. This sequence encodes CASRAGPYNEQFF. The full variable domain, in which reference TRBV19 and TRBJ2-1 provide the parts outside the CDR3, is DGGITQSPKYLFRKEGQNVTLSCEQNLNHDAMYWYRQDPGQGLRLIYYSQIVNDFQKGDIAEGYSVSREKKESFPLTVTSAQKNPTAFYLCASRAGPYNEQFFGPGTRLTVL.

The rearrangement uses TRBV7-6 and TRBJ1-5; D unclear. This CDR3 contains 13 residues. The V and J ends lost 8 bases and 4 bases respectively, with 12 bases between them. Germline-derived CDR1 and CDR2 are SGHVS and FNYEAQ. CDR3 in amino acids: CASGPTPNQPQHF. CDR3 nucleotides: TGTGCCAGCGGGCCGACACCTAATCAGCCCCAGCATTTT.

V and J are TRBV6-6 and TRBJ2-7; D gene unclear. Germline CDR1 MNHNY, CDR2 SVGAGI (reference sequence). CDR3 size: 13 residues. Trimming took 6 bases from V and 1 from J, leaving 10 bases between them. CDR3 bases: TGTGCCAGCAGCCTCTCAGGTTCCTACGAGCAGTACTTC. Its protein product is CASSLSGSYEQYF.

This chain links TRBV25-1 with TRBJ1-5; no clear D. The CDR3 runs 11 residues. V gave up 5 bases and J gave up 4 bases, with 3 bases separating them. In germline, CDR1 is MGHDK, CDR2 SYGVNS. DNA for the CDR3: TGTGCCAGCAGTAATAATCAGCCCCAGCATTTT. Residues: CASSNNQPQHF.

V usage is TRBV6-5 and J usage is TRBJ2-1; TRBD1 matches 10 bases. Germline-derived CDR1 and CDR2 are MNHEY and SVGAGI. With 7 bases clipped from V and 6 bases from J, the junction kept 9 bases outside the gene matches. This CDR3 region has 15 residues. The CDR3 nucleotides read TGTGCCAGCACCCCTAGGACAGGGGGGCTCAATGAGCAGTTCTTC. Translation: CASTPRTGGLNEQFF.

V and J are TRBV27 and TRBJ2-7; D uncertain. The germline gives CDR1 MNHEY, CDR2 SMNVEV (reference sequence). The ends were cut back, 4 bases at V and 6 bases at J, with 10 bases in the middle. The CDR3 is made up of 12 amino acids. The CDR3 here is CASSSHRSEQYF. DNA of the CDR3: TGTGCCAGCAGTTCTCACAGATCCGAGCAGTACTTC.

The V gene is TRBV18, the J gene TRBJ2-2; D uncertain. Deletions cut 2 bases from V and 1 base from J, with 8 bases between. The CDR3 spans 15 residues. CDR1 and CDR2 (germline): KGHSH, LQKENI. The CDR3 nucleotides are TGTGCCAGCTCACCATGGCCAGGGAACACCGGGGAGCTGTTTTTT. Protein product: CASSPWPGNTGELFF.

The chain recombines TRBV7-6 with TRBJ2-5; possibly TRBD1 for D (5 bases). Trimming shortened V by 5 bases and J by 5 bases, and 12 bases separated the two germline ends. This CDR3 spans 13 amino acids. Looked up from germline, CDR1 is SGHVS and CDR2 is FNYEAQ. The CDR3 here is CASSPGIGETQYF. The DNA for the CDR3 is TGTGCCAGCAGCCCAGGGATTGGGGAGACCCAGTACTTC.

DNA of the CDR3: TGTGCCAGCAGTGAAGCAGGTACGAAAACTGAAGCTTTCTTT. It yields the protein CASSEAGTKTEAFF. This chain uses TRBV2 with TRBJ1-1; D is undetermined. CDR3 length: 14 amino acids. Trimming took 0 bases from V and 5 from J, leaving 10 bases between them. Germline V lookup: CDR1 SNHLY, CDR2 FYNNEI.

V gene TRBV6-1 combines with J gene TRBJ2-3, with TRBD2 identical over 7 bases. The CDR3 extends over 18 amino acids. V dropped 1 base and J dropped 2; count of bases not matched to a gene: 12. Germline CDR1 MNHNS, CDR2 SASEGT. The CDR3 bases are TGTGCCAGCAGTGAAGTCAGCGGGGCCCGCCTCCTCACAGATACGCAGTATTTT. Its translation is CASSEVSGARLLTDTQYF.

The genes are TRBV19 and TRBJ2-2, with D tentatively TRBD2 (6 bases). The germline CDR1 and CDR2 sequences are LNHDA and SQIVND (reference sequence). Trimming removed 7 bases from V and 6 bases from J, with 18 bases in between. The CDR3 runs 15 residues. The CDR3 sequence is CASTLRKGEAGELFF. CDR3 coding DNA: TGTGCCAGTACACTCAGGAAAGGGGAGGCCGGGGAGCTGTTTTTT.

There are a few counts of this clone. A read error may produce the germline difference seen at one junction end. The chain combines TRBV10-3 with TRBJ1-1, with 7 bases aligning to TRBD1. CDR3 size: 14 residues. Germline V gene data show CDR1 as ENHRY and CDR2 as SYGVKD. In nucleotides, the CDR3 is TGTGCCATCAGTGACGGACAGGTCACCGATCCCTACATCTTT. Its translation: CAISDGQVTDPYIF.